This TCR beta chain was observed in a study of T-cell memory formation after mild COVID-19. For the study at large: TCR clusters mostly belonged to single donors.

CDR1 and CDR2 from the germline V gene are MNHEY and SMNVEV (reference sequence). V was cut by 3 bases and J by 2 bases, with 14 bases left in between. The CDR3 covers 15 residues. TCRdb itself ran the 5' RACE reads through MiXCR, one entry per CDR3 protein. This sample yields hundreds of thousands of distinct CDR3 sequences, of which around 15% are seen a single time; roughly 8% belongs to the top ten. This clonotype occurred a few times. The source of this sequence is an adult woman who had mild COVID-19 (a few samples of this study predate the infection). Cell type and time point are not known. This rearrangement joins TRBV27 to TRBJ2-7; no definite D call. Sequences were obtained from PBMCs or a T cell subset sorted from them (not recorded which). This CDR3 reads CASSFVGGPTYEQYF. In DNA form, the CDR3 reads TGTGCCAGCAGTTTCGTCGGCGGACCCACCTACGAGCAGTACTTC.